These 3 T cell receptor beta chains share one sample of origin, sequenced in a study of CD8+CD57+ T cells in acquired aplastic anemia. Investigators profiled TCR beta VDJ and CDR3 from genomic DNA template. TCRdb used MiXCR to reprocess the reads, holding one entry per CDR3 protein. This sample has about 130,000 distinct CDR3 sequences, with more than 40% found just once. Material: sorted CD4+, CD8+, or CD8+CD57+ T cells (not recorded which) from PBMCs. The source is a human donor in good health, serving as a control.

This clonotype came up a few times. The chain combines TRBV29-1 with TRBJ2-5, with D possibly matching TRBD1 (6 bases). The ends were cut back, 7 bases at V and 2 bases at J, with 11 bases in the middle. The CDR3 is 12 amino acids. Per germline, CDR1 SQVTM and CDR2 ANQGSEA. The CDR3 bases are TGCAGCGGTTCAGGGGTTCAAGAGACCCAGTACTTC. It encodes CSGSGVQETQYF. The full variable domain, with the rest looked up from reference TRBV29-1 and TRBJ2-5, is SAVISQKPSRDICQRGTSLTIQCQVDSQVTMMFWYRQQPGQSLTLIATANQGSEATYESGFVIDKFPISRPNLTFSTLTVSNMSPEDSSIYLCSGSGVQETQYFGPGTRLLVL.

This clonotype was detected many times. The chain recombines TRBV7-2 with TRBJ1-5; 9 nucleotides agree with TRBD1. Germline CDR1 is SGHTA and CDR2 is FQGNSA. After removal of 2 bases from V and 7 bases from J, the junction contained 6 bases not matched to a gene. This CDR3 is built from 15 residues. The CDR3 DNA reads as TGTGCCAGCAGCTTACAGGGACAGGGATGGCAGCCCCAGCATTTT. This translates into CASSLQGQGWQPQHF.

About this clonotype: This may stem from a read error, because a much larger clone lies one nucleotide away. The chain uses TRBV12-5 and TRBJ2-1; D assignment may be TRBD1 or TRBD2 (5 bases each). Germline loops: CDR1 LGHNT, CDR2 FRNRAP. The CDR3 has 17 amino acids. CDR3 sequence (DNA): TGTGCTAGTGGTTTGGTGTGGGGGATCCGCTCCTACAATGAGCGGTTCTTC. Protein product: CASGLVWGIRSYNERFF. The full variable domain, in which reference TRBV12-5 and TRBJ2-1 provide the parts outside the CDR3, is DARVTQTPRHKVTEMGQEVTMRCQPILGHNTVFWYRQTMMQGLELLAYFRNRAPLDDSGMPKDRFSAEMPDATLATLKIQPSEPRDSAVYFCASGLVWGIRSYNERFFGPGTRLTVL.